This T cell receptor beta chain was observed in a study of circulating and synovial CD4+ cells in juvenile arthritis. Some clones are missing from TCRdb's copy, which holds only in-frame ones; the method was immunoSEQ multiplex PCR. This sample has 1,200 to 1,500 clones, with approximately 88% found just once. Trimming removed 4 bases at V and 0 bases at J, with 9 bases between. Looked up from germline, CDR1 is KGHSH and CDR2 is LQKENI. The CDR3 length is 14 residues. The TCR comes from a human donor with juvenile idiopathic arthritis. The chain couples TRBV18 to TRBJ2-5; D ambiguous. Sequenced material: HLA-DR+ CD4+ T cells from blood. Subset described: circulating pathogenic-like lymphocytes, sorted as HLA-DR+CD14-CD3+CD4+CD25low/- blood T cells. DNA of the CDR3: TGTGCCAGCTCACTAACACAGAACCAAGAGACCCAGTACTTC. It codes for CASSLTQNQETQYF. Full variable domain (outside the CDR3, taken from reference TRBV18 and TRBJ2-5): NAGVMQNPRHLVRRRGQEARLRCSPMKGHSHVYWYRQLPEEGLKFMVYLQKENIIDESGMPKERFSAEFPKEGPSILRIQQVVRGDSAAYFCASSLTQNQETQYFGPGTRLLVL.